Given below is one TCR beta chain in context. This entry is derived from a study of blood T cell repertoires in COVID-19. Across the whole study: Material from acute and convalescent COVID-19 was sourced from the United States, Italy and Spain. The cDNA or gDNA used as material had been derived from T cells, B-cell-depleted T cells, or PBMCs.

CDR3 length: 14 amino acids. From germline, CDR1 is SGHNT and CDR2 YYREEE (reference sequence). Trimming stripped 3 bases from V and 1 base from J, with 10 bases between. Original handling: Using reference gene primer amplification, nucleated cell counts were estimated. TCRdb keeps only in-frame clones here, not all; method: immunoSEQ multiplex PCR. V, J and clone size derive from that table, while D and trimming were established from the DNA sequence. The sample holds about 59,000 clones, roughly 87% seen once. What was sequenced was peripheral blood. This chain links TRBV5-4 with TRBJ1-1; D perhaps matches TRBD1 (6 bases). The sequence derives from a man at least 80 years old in a cohort sampled during active COVID-19. The CDR3 sequence: CASSSGQTNTEAFF. The CDR3 nucleotides read TGTGCCAGCAGCTCCGGACAGACGAACACTGAAGCTTTCTTT.